This is a list of T cell receptor beta chains from one sample in a study of CD8+ T cells in alopecia areata. Profiled with immunoSEQ multiplex PCR; TCRdb holds only in-frame clones, not every one. Here the sample spans roughly 73,000 clones, over 25% being singletons. Here the sequenced sample was CD8+ T cells sorted from blood, taken at week 4, from a patient treated with tofacitinib. The receptor source for this set is a human donor with alopecia areata. Both conserved end residues are part of each CDR3. A D gene is named only where the DNA matches it firmly. Size is omitted from some rows. Given values are once, few, many or a class for expanded clones.

v_call	clone_size	d_call	j_call	cdr3_nt	cdr3_aa
TRBV2	few	TRBD1	TRBJ2-7	TGTGCCAGCAGTGAGGGACAGACCTACGAGCAGTACTTC	CASSEGQTYEQYF
TRBV4-1	few	TRBD1	TRBJ1-2	TGCGCCAGCAGCCAGAGGACAGGGGTTAGCTATGGCTACACCTTC	CASSQRTGVSYGYTF
TRBV9	few	-	TRBJ2-7	TGTGCCAGCAGCGTAGATGGATCCGAGCAGTACTTC	CASSVDGSEQYF
TRBV4-1	-	TRBD2	TRBJ2-7	TGCGCCAGCAGCCAAGTGTCTAGCGGGATTGGTGAGCAGTACTTC	CASSQVSSGIGEQYF
TRBV5-6	-	TRBD2	TRBJ2-3	TGTGCCAGCAGCTTGGCGGCGGGAGAGGTAGATACGCAGTATTTT	CASSLAAGEVDTQYF
TRBV29-1	-	TRBD1	TRBJ2-1	TGCAGCGTTGTAGGCGGACAGGGGGAAAAACACGCCGTCTACAATGAGCAGTTCTTC	CSVVGGQGEKHAVYNEQFF
TRBV7-2	-	-	TRBJ2-5	TGTGCCAGCAGCCATGGACAACGTGCACCGCCGGAGACCCAGTACTTC	CASSHGQRAPPETQYF
TRBV11-2	few	-	TRBJ1-1	TGTGCCAGCAGCTCCTTCCCGGCAGGGCCGAACACTGAAGCTTTCTTT	CASSSFPAGPNTEAFF
TRBV9	-	-	TRBJ2-7	TGTGCCAGCTCTCCGGGGGTTAACGAGCAGTACTTC	CASSPGVNEQYF
TRBV25-1	-	-	TRBJ2-2	TGTGCCAGCAGTGAATACGACACCGGGGAGCTGTTTTTT	CASSEYDTGELFF
TRBV4-1	-	-	TRBJ2-5	TGCGCCAGCAGCCCGAACTCACGGAACCAAGAGACCCAGTACTTC	CASSPNSRNQETQYF
TRBV13	-	TRBD2	TRBJ2-7	TGTGCCAGCAGCTTAGCCCGTAGCGGGACCTCTGGGCAGTACTTC	CASSLARSGTSGQYF
TRBV5-4	medium-sized	-	TRBJ2-1	TGTGCCAGCAGCTTGGGTAATGAGCAGTTCTTC	CASSLGNEQFF
TRBV29-1	few	TRBD2	TRBJ2-7	TGCAGCGTTGAAGGGCTAGCGGGGTACGAGCAGTACTTC	CSVEGLAGYEQYF